This is a list of T cell receptor beta chains from one sample in a study of identical twins. TCRdb re-called the 5' RACE reads with MiXCR, one entry per CDR3 protein. The sample shows approximately 600,000 distinct CDR3 sequences, 7.1% of them seen only once. These sequences were also reported in another study, on yellow fever vaccine responses in identical twins.

The sequenced material came from PBMCs. These receptors came from a young woman in good health. Both conserved end residues are part of each CDR3. Fields, in order: D gene, J gene, clone size, V gene, CDR3 protein, CDR3 DNA. The D gene is left open where the match is weak. Not all rows give a size; the values are once, few, many and, for expanded clones, a class.

NA TRBJ2-6 many TRBV27 CASSFSAKANVLTF TGTGCCAGCAGTTTTTCAGCAAAGGCCAACGTCCTGACTTTC
NA TRBJ1-5 NA TRBV5-1 CASSLVGENQPQHF TGCGCCAGCAGCTTGGTTGGCGAAAATCAGCCCCAGCATTTT
NA TRBJ2-7 NA TRBV14 CASSQGRWEQYF TGTGCCAGCAGCCAAGGGCGGTGGGAGCAGTACTTC
TRBD2 TRBJ2-7 many TRBV2 CASSEQASGAPPSYEQYF TGTGCCAGCAGTGAACAGGCTAGCGGGGCCCCGCCCTCCTACGAGCAGTACTTC
TRBD2 TRBJ2-7 NA TRBV29-1 CSALTSGEPYEQYF TGCAGCGCCCTTACTAGCGGAGAGCCCTACGAGCAGTACTTC
NA TRBJ2-5 many TRBV15 CATTKPGHQETQYF TGTGCCACCACCAAACCGGGACACCAAGAGACCCAGTACTTC
NA TRBJ1-5 many TRBV7-8 CASSSITVSNQPQHF TGTGCCAGCAGCTCAATTACGGTTAGCAATCAGCCCCAGCATTTT
TRBD1 TRBJ2-5 NA TRBV14 CASSRNRGQETQYF TGTGCCAGCAGCCGCAACAGGGGTCAAGAGACCCAGTACTTC
NA TRBJ1-1 many TRBV28 CASLSTAMNTEAFF TGTGCCAGCCTCTCGACAGCCATGAACACTGAAGCTTTCTTT
TRBD2 TRBJ2-1 NA TRBV20-1 CSARDLLHTLAGGYEQFF TGCAGTGCTAGAGATCTTCTACATACGCTAGCGGGAGGGTATGAGCAGTTCTTC
TRBD1 TRBJ1-1 many TRBV20-1 CSAPGQGRSEAFF TGCAGTGCACCCGGACAGGGCAGGTCTGAAGCTTTCTTT
NA TRBJ2-1 NA TRBV24-1 CATSVLRSMGQFF TGTGCCACCAGTGTTTTACGGTCGATGGGGCAGTTCTTC
NA TRBJ2-5 many TRBV2 CASSERTEKETQYF TGTGCCAGCAGTGAAAGGACCGAGAAAGAGACCCAGTACTTC
TRBD1 TRBJ2-7 NA TRBV29-1 CSVKRDRGYEQYF TGCAGCGTAAAACGGGACAGGGGTTACGAGCAGTACTTC
TRBD1 TRBJ1-1 many TRBV9 CASSVAKGRGGIAEAFF TGTGCCAGCAGCGTAGCTAAGGGCAGGGGGGGGATCGCTGAAGCTTTCTTT
TRBD2 TRBJ2-7 NA TRBV10-3 CAISGGLAGYYEQYF TGTGCCATCAGTGGTGGTCTAGCGGGGTACTACGAGCAGTACTTC
TRBD2 TRBJ2-1 many TRBV5-6 CASSPMTSGRTDEQFF TGTGCCAGCAGTCCCATGACTAGCGGGAGGACCGATGAGCAGTTCTTC
NA TRBJ2-5 many TRBV10-3 CATRTQEETQYF TGTGCCACCCGGACACAAGAGGAGACCCAGTACTTC
NA TRBJ2-3 many TRBV5-6 CASSLETVTDTQYF TGTGCCAGCAGCTTGGAGACAGTCACAGATACGCAGTATTTT
TRBD2 TRBJ2-3 NA TRBV4-1 CASSQGGGQGDTQYF TGCGCCAGCAGCCAAGGCGGGGGGCAGGGGGATACGCAGTATTTT
NA TRBJ1-1 NA TRBV20-1 CSARETDSPTEAFF TGCAGTGCTAGAGAAACGGACAGTCCCACTGAAGCTTTCTTT
NA TRBJ1-2 few TRBV9 CASSLKGVGYTF TGTGCCAGCAGCCTGAAGGGTGTTGGCTACACCTTC
TRBD1 TRBJ1-4 few TRBV12-5 CASGNRDREQLFF TGTGCTAGTGGTAACCGGGACAGGGAGCAACTGTTTTTT
TRBD1 TRBJ1-4 NA TRBV25-1 CASSPTGKQEKLFF TGTGCCAGCAGTCCGACAGGGAAGCAAGAAAAACTGTTTTTT
NA TRBJ2-5 NA TRBV20-1 CSARKGFVVETQYF TGCAGTGCTAGGAAGGGGTTTGTCGTGGAGACCCAGTACTTC
NA TRBJ1-6 few TRBV11-3 CASSLGPAAYNSPLHF TGTGCCAGCAGCTTAGGTCCCGCCGCCTATAATTCACCCCTCCACTTT
NA TRBJ1-1 many TRBV4-2 CASSFINREGTEAFF TGTGCCAGCAGCTTTATTAATAGGGAGGGCACTGAAGCTTTCTTT
NA TRBJ2-3 few TRBV10-3 CAISGDMVTDTQYF TGTGCCATCAGTGGGGATATGGTTACAGATACGCAGTATTTT